This is a list of T cell receptor beta chains from one sample in a study of blood T cell repertoires in COVID-19. The repertoire was sequenced with immunoSEQ multiplex PCR; TCRdb's copy has only in-frame clones and lacks some. This table has 110,000 to 150,000 clones, about 86% appearing once. Material for sequencing was peripheral blood. These receptors all stem from a human donor in a cohort sampled during active COVID-19. Both conserved end residues are part of each CDR3.

V gene	J gene	CDR3 protein
TRBV5-1	TRBJ2-1	CASSSRVNEQFF
TRBV6-5	TRBJ2-1	CASRRESSYNEQFF
TRBV2	TRBJ2-1	CASSGTSGGSYNEQFF
TRBV7-9	TRBJ1-2	CASSDRPGGNGYTF
TRBV25-1	TRBJ2-2	CASRGDRGRITGELFF
TRBV6-5	TRBJ1-5	CASTLPAGGNQPQHF
TRBV7-9	TRBJ2-7	CASSLAQREQYF
TRBV7-9	TRBJ2-7	CASSLVSVFGTKLGDEQYF
TRBV19	TRBJ2-7	CASSIGQGGRSYEQYF
TRBV11-2	TRBJ1-2	CASSLPGGDYGYTF
TRBV5-1	TRBJ2-3	CASSLGPGAGTDTQYF
TRBV28	TRBJ1-6	CASRTGQGNSPLHF
TRBV27	TRBJ2-2	CATLYTGELFF
TRBV6-6	TRBJ1-6	CASSYSGGTDSPLHF
TRBV12-5	TRBJ2-1	CASATTRGKEGSEQFF
TRBV4-1	TRBJ1-5	CASSQEGRVPNQPQHF
TRBV27	TRBJ2-7	CASRVLGLAGVGEQYF
TRBV7-6	TRBJ2-7	CASSRRGYEQYF
TRBV20-1	TRBJ2-3	CSASESGADTQYF
TRBV12-3/TRBV12-4	TRBJ2-7	CASSFRRRNEQYF
TRBV2	TRBJ1-1	CASTTTRGQGGTEAFF
TRBV6-1	TRBJ2-3	CASSERGQGIADTQYF
TRBV5-8	TRBJ2-2	CASSFRDRGHGELFF
TRBV15	TRBJ1-2	CATSRSLTGLGYTF
TRBV6-6	TRBJ1-5	CASSADRVNQPQHF
TRBV21-1	TRBJ1-1	CASTLRGGLEAFF
TRBV10-3	TRBJ1-1	CAISTGTLEAFF
TRBV10-3	TRBJ2-7	CAISGRTSGGHEQYF
TRBV5-8	TRBJ1-4	CASSLAPRAPNEKLFF
TRBV14	TRBJ2-5	CASSTGSGGALETQYF
TRBV6-5	TRBJ2-1	CASSYLGGNEQFF
TRBV28	TRBJ1-1	CASNPGSGAFF
TRBV6-1	TRBJ2-7	CASSETTGSYEQYF
TRBV6-5	TRBJ2-7	CASSYSTTGGFYEQYF
TRBV7-9	TRBJ1-6	CASSLARVPDSPLHF
TRBV5-4	TRBJ1-2	CASSKDRGDYGYTF
TRBV20-1	TRBJ1-4	CSASPQGRTNEKLFF
TRBV3-1/TRBV3-2	TRBJ2-3	CASSSTSGGANTQYF
TRBV19	TRBJ2-7	CASSIRGTWSYEQYF
TRBV20-1	TRBJ2-5	CSASYSNYQETQYF
TRBV6-5	TRBJ2-3	CASRRTGGLGDTQYF
TRBV5-1	TRBJ1-2	CASSPRGANYGYTF
TRBV5-1	TRBJ1-1	CASSLKQGAEAFF
TRBV19	TRBJ1-2	CASSPQAEGYTF
TRBV6-5	TRBJ1-4	CASTQQGAPSEKLFF
TRBV5-1	TRBJ2-2	CASSFSASGGAGELFF
TRBV24-1	TRBJ2-3	CASGASGGASTDTQYF
TRBV10-3	TRBJ1-2	CAGRQGNLGVSYTF
TRBV23-1	TRBJ1-2	CASSHPQGHYGYTF
TRBV3-1/TRBV3-2	TRBJ2-5	CASSQDLAVRTQYF
TRBV28	TRBJ2-3	CAILAGTTSTDTQYF
TRBV2	TRBJ2-6	CASSGRFPGANVLTF
TRBV23-1	TRBJ2-7	CANRRGKNYEQYF
TRBV5-1	TRBJ2-2	CASSFSSGGDRELFF